The sequence of this TCR beta chain was determined in a study of Ad26.COV2.S vaccination and SARS-CoV-2 variants. Across the study: Participants got Ad26.COV2.S intramuscularly, once or twice 56 days apart.

General study results and limits: Recipients of either vaccine or placebo displayed similar breadth of non-spike TCRs.

Documented treatment: 19 received Ad26.COV2.S at low or high dose, single or two shots; about 5 received placebo; per-sample allocation not given. Sampling took place 63 days after the first vaccine or placebo injection. Donation was by an adult aged 18-55 years who was in Boston. V gave up 3 bases and J gave up 11 bases; unmatched junction bases: 8. The CDR3 spans 15 residues. Germline V gene lookup returns CDR1 SGHRS and CDR2 YFSETQ. Repertoires were generated with immunoSEQ multiplex PCR, while TCRdb's copy carries only in-frame clones and drops some. The table records about 350,000 clones, about 85% of them present only once. Remarks on this clone: What it binds is not known.

J is TRBJ2-3 and V is TRBV5-1; 14 bases are a match to TRBD2. The receptor's source is a person aged 18 to 59 who received the Ad26.COV2.S COVID-19 vaccine or a placebo. The specimen was peripheral blood, collected in a trial of Ad26.COV2.S vaccine versus placebo. This CDR3 is CASSSTGLAGVVQYF. Written as DNA, the CDR3 is TGCGCCAGCAGCTCGACGGGACTAGCGGGAGTGGTGCAGTATTTT.